In this sample, the clone carrying this TCR beta chain turned up a few times. This CDR3 spans 16 amino acids. Germline V lookup: CDR1 SGHAT, CDR2 FQNNGV. Trimming cost V 5 bases and J 7 bases; bases outside gene matches: 14. Per the original methods: Reference gene primer amplification gave nucleated cell count estimates. Method: immunoSEQ multiplex PCR; TCRdb's copy keeps in-frame clones and lacks some. That table gives V, J and clone size, and the DNA gave D and trimming. Of 200,000 to 250,000 clones listed, 60% to 85% were seen once; the top ten hold roughly 7%. The data originate from a study of blood T cell repertoires in COVID-19. Study information: Samples of COVID-19 (acute and convalescent) were obtained from the United States, Italy and Spain.

This chain joins TRBV11-2 and TRBJ1-1; 9 nucleotides align to TRBD1. Sample: peripheral blood. This sequence was found in an older woman with acute or convalescent COVID-19. In DNA form, the CDR3 reads TGTGCCAGCAGCCCAGACAGGGGGATTGATCGTGGTGAAGCTTTCTTT. As protein: CASSPDRGIDRGEAFF.